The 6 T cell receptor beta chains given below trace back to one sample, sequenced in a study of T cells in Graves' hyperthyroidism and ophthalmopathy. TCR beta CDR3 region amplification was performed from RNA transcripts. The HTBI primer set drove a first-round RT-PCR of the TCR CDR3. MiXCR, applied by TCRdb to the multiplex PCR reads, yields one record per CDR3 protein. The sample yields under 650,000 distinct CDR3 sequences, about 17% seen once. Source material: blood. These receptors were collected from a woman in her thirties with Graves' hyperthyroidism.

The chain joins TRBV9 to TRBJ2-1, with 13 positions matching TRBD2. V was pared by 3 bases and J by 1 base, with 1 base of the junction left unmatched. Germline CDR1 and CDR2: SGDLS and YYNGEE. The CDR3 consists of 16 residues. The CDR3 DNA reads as TGTGCCAGCAGCGGACTAGCGGGAGGATCCTACAATGAGCAGTTCTTC. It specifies CASSGLAGGSYNEQFF.

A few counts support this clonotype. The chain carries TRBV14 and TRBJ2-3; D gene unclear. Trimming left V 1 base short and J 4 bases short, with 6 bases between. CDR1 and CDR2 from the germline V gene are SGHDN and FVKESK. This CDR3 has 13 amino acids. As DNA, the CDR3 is TGTGCCAGCAGCCAAGTGGGCTCAGATACGCAGTATTTT. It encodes CASSQVGSDTQYF.

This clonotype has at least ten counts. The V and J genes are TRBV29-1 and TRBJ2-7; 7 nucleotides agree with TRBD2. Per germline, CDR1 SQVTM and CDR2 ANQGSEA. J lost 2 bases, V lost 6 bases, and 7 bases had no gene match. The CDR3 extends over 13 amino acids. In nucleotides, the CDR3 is TGCAGCGTGGGAGCGGGACCTACCTACGAGCAGTACTTC. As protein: CSVGAGPTYEQYF.

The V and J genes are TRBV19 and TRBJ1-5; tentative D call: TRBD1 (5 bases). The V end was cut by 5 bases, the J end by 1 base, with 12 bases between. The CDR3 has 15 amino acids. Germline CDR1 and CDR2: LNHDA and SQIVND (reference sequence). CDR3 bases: TGTGCCAGTAGTCCGGGACGGATAAGCAATCAGCCCCAGCATTTT. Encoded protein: CASSPGRISNQPQHF. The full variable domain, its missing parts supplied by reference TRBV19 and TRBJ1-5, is DGGITQSPKYLFRKEGQNVTLSCEQNLNHDAMYWYRQDPGQGLRLIYYSQIVNDFQKGDIAEGYSVSREKKESFPLTVTSAQKNPTAFYLCASSPGRISNQPQHFGDGTRLSIL.

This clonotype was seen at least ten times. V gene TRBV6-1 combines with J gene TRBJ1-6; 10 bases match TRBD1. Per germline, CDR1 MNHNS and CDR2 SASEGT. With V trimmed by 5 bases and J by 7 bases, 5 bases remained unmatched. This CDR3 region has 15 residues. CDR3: CASSSDRGSNSPLHF. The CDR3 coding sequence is TGTGCCAGCAGTTCGGACAGGGGGTCGAATTCACCCCTCCACTTT.

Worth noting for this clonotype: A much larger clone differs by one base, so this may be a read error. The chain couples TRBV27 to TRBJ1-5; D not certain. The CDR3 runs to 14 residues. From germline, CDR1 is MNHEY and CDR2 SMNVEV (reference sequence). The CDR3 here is CVSSSTDPYQPQHF. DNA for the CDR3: TGTGTCAGCAGTTCGACGGATCCTTATCAGCCCCAGCATTTT.